The sequence of this T cell receptor beta chain was determined in a study of OX40 agonist ivuxolimab in advanced cancers. As for the study more broadly: Ivuxolimab, which targeted the costimulatory receptor OX40 (CD134), was an agonistic, fully human IgG2 monoclonal antibody. Intravenous ivuxolimab was administered to patients every 2 weeks at six dose levels: 0.01, 0.1, 0.3, 1.5, 3 and 10 mg/kg. Of the approximately 54 patients in dose escalation, about 20 had hepatocellular carcinoma, about 15 had melanoma, 9 had renal cell carcinoma and 9 had head and neck cancer. In the dose-escalation cohort, around four fifths of patients were male, and the mean age was around 60 years, with a range of about 23 to 85. Prior anti-PD-1, anti-PD-L1 or anti-CTLA-4 therapy was permitted, and checkpoint inhibitors had been received by roughly 40% of dose-escalation patients. Partial responses occurred in three dose-escalation patients, of whom one had hepatocellular carcinoma and two had cutaneous melanoma. Peripheral TCRbeta sequencing aimed to test whether ivuxolimab altered TCR sequence diversity and caused clonal T-cell expansion. The monotherapy dose-escalation portion (N of about 52 patients) of the phase I ivuxolimab trial is reported in the paper. Results the study describes overall, beyond this receptor: At doses of 0.1 to 3.0 mg/kg, clonal expansion of both CD4+ and CD8+ T cells in blood was seen between baseline and week 6. After ivuxolimab, CD8+ T cells had more expanded clones than CD4+ T cells on average. The antigen specificity of the clonally expanded peripheral T cells was not determined. Low levels of normalized T-cell clonal expansion were also shown by some nonresponding patients. In the 0.1-3.0 mg/kg groups, partial responders had among the lowest normalized peripheral clonal expansion, particularly in CD8+ T cells.

Here V drops 5 bases and J drops 7 bases, and the junction holds 11 bases not matched to any gene. From a lookup of the germline V gene (reference sequence), CDR1 and CDR2 are LNHDA and SQIVND. The CDR3, cysteine through phenylalanine, is 15 amino acids long. Of all the DNA, just the CDR3 is kept, 45 bases in frame from base 1. This clone was observed many times. The antigen it binds to is not known. No clone much larger than this one lies a single base away; base qualities are absent. Patients with autoimmune disease history or receiving systemic immunosuppression were excluded from the trial. Peripheral blood for TCR sequencing was collected from all dose cohorts at baseline, on cycle 4 day 1, and on cycle 7 day 1. The samples were drawn from a first-in-human, open-label, multicenter phase I dose-escalation trial of ivuxolimab. Adults with locally advanced or metastatic melanoma, renal cell, hepatocellular, or head and neck squamous cell carcinoma were enrolled in the trial. CD4+ and CD8+ T cells were sorted separately from peripheral blood before TCR sequencing.

To sequence the TCRbeta CDR3 region, genomic DNA was isolated from the sorted cells. The immunoSEQ Assay was used for sequencing of TCRbeta CDR3 regions. In its TCRdb copy, this immuneACCESS table keeps in-frame sequences only and misses some clones. Where compared with another copy, unresolved V genes explain less than half of these, and the others have no known cause. For this sample there are tens of thousands of clones; around four fifths appear just once. The ten largest clones add up to roughly 10% of the sample. Recombination connected TRBV19 to TRBJ1-5, with TRBD1 identical over 7 junction bases. This specimen consisted of CD4+ or CD8+ T cells sorted from blood, obtained in a trial of the OX40 agonist ivuxolimab. This clonotype originated in an adult with an advanced solid tumor such as melanoma, head and neck, liver or kidney cancer. The CDR3 loop reads CASSEWTGKVQPQHF. The sequenced DNA: TGTGCCAGTAGTGAATGGACAGGTAAGGTACAGCCCCAGCATTTT.